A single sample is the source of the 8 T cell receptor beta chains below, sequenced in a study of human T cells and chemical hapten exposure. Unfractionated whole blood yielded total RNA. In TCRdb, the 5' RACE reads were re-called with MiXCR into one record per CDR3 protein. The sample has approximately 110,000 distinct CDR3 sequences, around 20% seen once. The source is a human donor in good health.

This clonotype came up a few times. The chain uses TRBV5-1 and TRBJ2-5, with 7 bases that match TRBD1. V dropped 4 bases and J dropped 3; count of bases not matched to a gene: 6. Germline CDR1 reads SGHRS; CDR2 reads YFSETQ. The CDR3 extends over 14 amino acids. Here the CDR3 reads CASSTPGTEETQYF. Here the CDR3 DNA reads TGCGCCAGCAGCACCCCCGGGACAGAAGAGACCCAGTACTTC.

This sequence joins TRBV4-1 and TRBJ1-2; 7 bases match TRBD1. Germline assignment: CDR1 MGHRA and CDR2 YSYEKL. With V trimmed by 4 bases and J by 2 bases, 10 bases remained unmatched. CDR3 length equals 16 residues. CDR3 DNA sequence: TGCGCCAGCAGCCGCTCCCCCGGGACAGACAACTATGGCTACACCTTC. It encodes CASSRSPGTDNYGYTF.

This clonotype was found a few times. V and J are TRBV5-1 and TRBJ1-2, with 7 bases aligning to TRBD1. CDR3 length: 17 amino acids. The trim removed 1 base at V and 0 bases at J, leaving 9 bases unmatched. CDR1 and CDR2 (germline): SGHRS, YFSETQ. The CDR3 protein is CASSLPYRQGTNYGYTF. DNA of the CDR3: TGCGCCAGCAGCTTGCCCTATCGACAGGGTACTAACTATGGCTACACCTTC.

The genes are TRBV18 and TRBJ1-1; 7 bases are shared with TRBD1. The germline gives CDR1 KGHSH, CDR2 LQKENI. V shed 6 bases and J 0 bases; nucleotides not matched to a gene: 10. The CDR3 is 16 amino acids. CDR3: CASSPGTVGMNTEAFF. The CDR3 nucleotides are TGTGCCAGCTCTCCCGGGACAGTCGGTATGAACACTGAAGCTTTCTTT.

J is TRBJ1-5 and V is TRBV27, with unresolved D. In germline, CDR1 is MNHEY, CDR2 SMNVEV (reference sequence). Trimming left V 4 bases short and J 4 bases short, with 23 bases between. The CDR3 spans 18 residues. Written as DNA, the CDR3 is TGTGCCAGCAGTTCCTCTCCCGGTGGTACCTCCGGTAATCAGCCCCAGCATTTT. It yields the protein CASSSSPGGTSGNQPQHF.

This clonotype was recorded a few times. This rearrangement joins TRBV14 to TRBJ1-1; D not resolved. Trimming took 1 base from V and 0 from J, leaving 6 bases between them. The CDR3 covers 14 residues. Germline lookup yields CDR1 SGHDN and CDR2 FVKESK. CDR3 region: CASSQGRMNTEAFF. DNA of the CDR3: TGTGCCAGCAGCCAAGGGCGCATGAACACTGAAGCTTTCTTT.

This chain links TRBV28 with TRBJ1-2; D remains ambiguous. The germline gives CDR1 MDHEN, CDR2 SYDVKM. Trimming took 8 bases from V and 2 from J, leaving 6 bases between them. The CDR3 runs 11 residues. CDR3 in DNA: TGTGCCAGCGGGGTGAACTATGGCTACACCTTC. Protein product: CASGVNYGYTF.

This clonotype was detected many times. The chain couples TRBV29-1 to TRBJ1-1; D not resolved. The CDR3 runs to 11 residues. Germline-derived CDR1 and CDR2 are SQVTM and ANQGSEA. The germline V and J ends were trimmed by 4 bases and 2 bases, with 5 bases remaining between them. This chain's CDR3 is CSVGTNTEAFF. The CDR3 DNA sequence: TGCAGCGTTGGCACCAACACTGAAGCTTTCTTT.